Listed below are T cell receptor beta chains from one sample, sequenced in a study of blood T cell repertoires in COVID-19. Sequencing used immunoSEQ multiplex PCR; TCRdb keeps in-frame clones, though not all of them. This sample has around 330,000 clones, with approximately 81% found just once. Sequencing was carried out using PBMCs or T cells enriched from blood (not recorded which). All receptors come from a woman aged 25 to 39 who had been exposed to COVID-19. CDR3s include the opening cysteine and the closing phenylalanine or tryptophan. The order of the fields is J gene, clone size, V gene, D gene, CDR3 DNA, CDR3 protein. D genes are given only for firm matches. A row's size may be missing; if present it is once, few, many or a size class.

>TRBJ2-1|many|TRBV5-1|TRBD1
TGCGCCAGCAGCTTAACCCCGGGACAGGGAAGAGAGCAGTTCTTC
CASSLTPGQGREQFF
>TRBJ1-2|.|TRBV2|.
TGTGCCAGCAATCGGGGAACCAACTATGGCTACACCTTC
CASNRGTNYGYTF
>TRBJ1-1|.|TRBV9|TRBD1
TGTGCCAGCAGCGTAGGAGGTGGGGACAGGGTGGAGACTGAAGCTTTCTTT
CASSVGGGDRVETEAFF
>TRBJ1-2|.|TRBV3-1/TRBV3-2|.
TGTGCCAGCAGCCAAGTCGCAGGGTCCTATGGCTACACCTTC
CASSQVAGSYGYTF
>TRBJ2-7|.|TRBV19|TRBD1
TGTGCCAGTAGTACCGGGACAGGGTTCTACGAGCAGTACTTC
CASSTGTGFYEQYF
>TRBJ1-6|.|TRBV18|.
TGTGCCAGCTCACCGACGGCGCAGGTCAATTCACCCCTCCACTTT
CASSPTAQVNSPLHF
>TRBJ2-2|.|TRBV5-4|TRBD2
TGTGCCAGCAGCAGCCCGGGGGGGTACACCGGGGAGCTGTTTTTT
CASSSPGGYTGELFF
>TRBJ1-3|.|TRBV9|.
TGTGCCAGCAGCGCCGTCCCCGGGGGCTCTGGAAACACCATATATTTT
CASSAVPGGSGNTIYF
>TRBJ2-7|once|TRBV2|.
TGTGCCAGCAGAATTGAGTGGAGTTCCTACGAGCAGTACTTC
CASRIEWSSYEQYF
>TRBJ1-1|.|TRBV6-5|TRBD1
TGTGCCAGCAGGGGGGGACAGGGGTGGACTGAAGCTTTCTTT
CASRGGQGWTEAFF
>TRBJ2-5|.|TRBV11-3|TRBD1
TGTGCCAGCAGCTCCCGACAGGGAGAGGAGACCCAGTACTTC
CASSSRQGEETQYF
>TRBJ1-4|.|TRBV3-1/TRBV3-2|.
TGTGCCAGCAGCCAAGAGGGCCAGGGGAGTGAAAAACTGTTTTTT
CASSQEGQGSEKLFF
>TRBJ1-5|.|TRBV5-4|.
TGTGCCAGCAGCTTGGGTACAGGCCTTAATCAGCCCCAGCATTTT
CASSLGTGLNQPQHF